This TCR beta chain was captured by sequencing in a study of cytomegalovirus exposure and HLA in healthy donors. Details on this clone: Its target is not known.

PCR primers comprised 60 Vbeta and 13 Jbeta primers. TCRdb's copy holds only in-frame clones and misses some; the assay was immunoSEQ multiplex PCR. The profile shows under 140,000 clones, around 76% of them singletons. The CDR3 extends over 20 amino acids. J was trimmed by 3 bases and V by 1 base; bases with no gene match: 15. Germline V lookup: CDR1 MDHEN, CDR2 SYDVKM. Whole-study findings and limits: After further analysis at a later stage, roughly 16,000 TCR beta sequences were associated with HLA alleles at 0.05 false discovery rate. Presence/absence analyses took donor sequencing depth as roughly uniform. A later analysis found common viral pathogens apparently linked to several of the most significant clusters. Later findings reportedly placed an Asian-associated ancestry cluster below the roughly 670-donor mean for N-insertions.

The chain uses TRBV28 and TRBJ1-2; 12 bases are shared with TRBD1. The sequenced sample was PBMCs. The source is a man under 40 in good health and CMV-seropositive. The DNA for the CDR3 is TGTGCCAGCAGTTTATCGGTTAGAAGGGGACAGGGGGCCCACCACTATGGCTACACCTTC. Protein: CASSLSVRRGQGAHHYGYTF.